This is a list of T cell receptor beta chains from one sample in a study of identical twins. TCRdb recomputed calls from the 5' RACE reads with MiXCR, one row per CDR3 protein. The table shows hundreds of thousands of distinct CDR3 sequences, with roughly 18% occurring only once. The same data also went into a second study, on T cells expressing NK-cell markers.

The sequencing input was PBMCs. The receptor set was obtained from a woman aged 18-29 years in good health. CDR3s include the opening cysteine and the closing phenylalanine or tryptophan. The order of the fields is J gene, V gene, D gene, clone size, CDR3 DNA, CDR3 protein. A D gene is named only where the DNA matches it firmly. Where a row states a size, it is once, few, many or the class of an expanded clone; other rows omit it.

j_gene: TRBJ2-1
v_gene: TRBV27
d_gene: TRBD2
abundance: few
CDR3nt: TGTGCCAGCAGTTCCGGGGGGGGTCCTTCCTCCTACAATGAGCAGTTCTTC
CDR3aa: CASSSGGGPSSYNEQFF

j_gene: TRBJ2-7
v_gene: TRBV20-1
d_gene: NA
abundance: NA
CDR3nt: TGCAGTGCTAGCCGACGTAGCTCCTACGAGCAGTACTTC
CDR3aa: CSASRRSSYEQYF

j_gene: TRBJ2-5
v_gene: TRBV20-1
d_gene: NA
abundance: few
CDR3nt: TGCAGTGCTAGGTTGGGTTCTCAAGAGACCCAGTACTTC
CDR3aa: CSARLGSQETQYF

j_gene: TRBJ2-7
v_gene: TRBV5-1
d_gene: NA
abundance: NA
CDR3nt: TGCGCCAGCAGCTTGGGGGGGACAACTAACGAGCAGTACTTC
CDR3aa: CASSLGGTTNEQYF

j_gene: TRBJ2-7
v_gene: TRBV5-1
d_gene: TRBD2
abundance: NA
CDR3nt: TGCGCCAGCAGCTCCCTTCCTAGCGGGAGGGGAGAGTCGAAGGGCGAGCAGTACTTC
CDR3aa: CASSSLPSGRGESKGEQYF

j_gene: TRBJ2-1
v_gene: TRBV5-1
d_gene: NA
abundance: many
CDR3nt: TGCGCCAGCAGCTTGGAAGTTCAAAACAATGAGCAGTTCTTC
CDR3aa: CASSLEVQNNEQFF

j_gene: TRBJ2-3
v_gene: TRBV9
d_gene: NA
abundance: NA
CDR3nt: TGTGCCAGCAGCGTAAAGGGGGGAGGGTATGCAGATACGCAGTATTTT
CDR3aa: CASSVKGGGYADTQYF

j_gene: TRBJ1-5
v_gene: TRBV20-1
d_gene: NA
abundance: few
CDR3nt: TGCAGTGCTAGAGAGGCCGGACAGCAGCCCCAGCATTTT
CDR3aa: CSAREAGQQPQHF

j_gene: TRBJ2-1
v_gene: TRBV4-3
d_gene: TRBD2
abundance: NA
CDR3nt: TGCGCCAGCAGCCAAAGGGCTAGCGGGAGCAAAAATGAGCAGTTCTTC
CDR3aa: CASSQRASGSKNEQFF

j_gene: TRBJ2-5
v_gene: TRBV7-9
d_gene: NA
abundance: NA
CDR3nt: TGTGCCAGCAGCCGTAGGGCTTACGGGACCCAGTACTTC
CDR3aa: CASSRRAYGTQYF

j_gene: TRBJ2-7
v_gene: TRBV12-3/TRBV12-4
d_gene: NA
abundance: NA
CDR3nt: TGTGCCAGCAGTTTTTCCGAGAGGACCGAGCAGTACTTC
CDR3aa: CASSFSERTEQYF